Below, 11 T cell receptor beta chains from the same sample are listed, as sequenced in a study of Ad26.COV2.S vaccination and SARS-CoV-2 variants. TCRdb keeps only in-frame clones here, not all; method: immunoSEQ multiplex PCR. The sample contains around 320,000 clones, roughly 91% of which appear only once. Noted treatment: 15 to 20 received Ad26.COV2.S at low or high dose, single or two shots; about 5 received placebo; per-sample allocation not given. The samples were gathered on day 63 after the first injection of vaccine or placebo. Sequenced material: peripheral blood, taken in a trial of Ad26.COV2.S vaccine versus placebo. The receptors were sampled from a person aged 18-60 years who received the Ad26.COV2.S COVID-19 vaccine or a placebo.

V and J are TRBV7-9 and TRBJ2-2; a possible D gene is TRBD2 (7 bases). Germline CDR1 SEHNR, CDR2 FQNEAQ (reference sequence). This CDR3 spans 15 amino acids. V lost 8 bases and J lost 4, with 17 bases in between. Written as DNA, the CDR3 is TGTGCCAGCCCCCCCGGGGGGCGTAGCACCGGGGAGCTGTTTTTT. Its protein is CASPPGGRSTGELFF.

The chain is built from TRBV3-1 (or the pseudogene TRBV3-2) and TRBJ1-1, with TRBD1 identical over 7 bases. Germline-derived CDR1 and CDR2 are LGHDT and YNNKEL (reference sequence). Losses at the gene ends were 3 bases for V and 9 bases for J; bases not matched to a gene: 4. The CDR3 loop spans 12 amino acids. As DNA, the CDR3 is TGTGCCAGCAGCCAGCGACAGGGCAAAGCTTTCTTT. Translated, it gives CASSQRQGKAFF.

The chain is built from TRBV7-8 and TRBJ1-4; D ambiguous. The CDR3 is made up of 17 amino acids. The V gene's germline CDR1 is SGHVS and CDR2 FQNEAQ. The ends were cut back, 1 base at V and 0 bases at J, with 12 bases in the middle. Here the CDR3 DNA reads TGTGCCAGCAGCTTAGGAGGGTTACTAACAACTAATGAAAAACTGTTTTTT. Its translation is CASSLGGLLTTNEKLFF.

This clone occurred a few times. The rearrangement uses TRBV11-2 and TRBJ1-1; D is unclear. V was shortened by 3 bases and J by 0 bases, with 8 bases between the two germline ends. This CDR3 has 14 residues. Germline lookup yields CDR1 SGHAT and CDR2 FQNNGV. CDR3 sequence: CASSLQIMNTEAFF. The DNA of the CDR3 is TGTGCCAGCAGCTTGCAGATCATGAACACTGAAGCTTTCTTT.

In this sample, this clone turned up once. This chain links TRBV7-8 with TRBJ1-2; no definite D call. V lost 1 base, J lost 1 base, and 10 bases lay in between. Germline-derived CDR1 and CDR2 are SGHVS and FQNEAQ. The CDR3 loop spans 15 amino acids. Here the CDR3 DNA reads TGTGCCAGCAGCTTAGTTGCCAGTATTAACTATGGCTACACCTTC. Its protein product is CASSLVASINYGYTF. Full variable domain (missing parts from reference TRBV7-8 and TRBJ1-2): GAGVSQSPRYKVAKRGQDVALRCDPISGHVSLFWYQQALGQGPEFLTYFQNEAQLDKSGLPSDRFFAERPEGSVSTLKIQRTQQEDSAVYLCASSLVASINYGYTFGSGTRLTVV.

This rearrangement joins TRBV14 to TRBJ1-1, with 7 bases fitting TRBD1. The CDR3 consists of 19 residues. Germline-derived CDR1 and CDR2 are SGHDN and FVKESK. Losses at the gene ends were 1 base for V and 0 bases for J; bases not matched to a gene: 14. The CDR3 loop is CASSQAPHWQGGVNTEAFF. The CDR3, as DNA: TGTGCCAGCAGCCAAGCCCCCCATTGGCAGGGGGGCGTGAACACTGAAGCTTTCTTT.

The CDR3 here is CASSAGQTYEQYF. CDR3 bases: TGTGCCAGCAGCGCCGGACAGACCTACGAGCAGTACTTC. V usage is TRBV9 and J usage is TRBJ2-7; perhaps TRBD1 as D (6 bases). Germline CDR1 is SGDLS and CDR2 is YYNGEE. The V end lost 3 bases, the J end lost 2 bases, and 9 bases lay between the germline ends. CDR3 size: 13 residues. Full variable domain (outside the CDR3, taken from reference TRBV9 and TRBJ2-7): DSGVTQTPKHLITATGQRVTLRCSPRSGDLSVYWYQQSLDQGLQFLIQYYNGEERAKGNILERFSAQQFPDLHSELNLSSLELGDSALYFCASSAGQTYEQYFGPGTRLTVT.

The chain uses TRBV6-5 and TRBJ2-7, with unresolved D. The germline gives CDR1 MNHEY, CDR2 SVGAGI. There are 13 residues in the CDR3. Trimming left V 0 bases short and J 9 bases short, with 12 bases between. CDR3: CASSYSSSPRQYF. CDR3 sequence (DNA): TGTGCCAGCAGTTACTCGTCCAGTCCGCGGCAGTACTTC.

The rearrangement links TRBV7-2 to TRBJ1-1; 9 bases fit TRBD1. V shed 4 bases and J 10 bases; nucleotides not matched to a gene: 10. The V gene's germline CDR1 is SGHTA and CDR2 FQGNSA. The CDR3 is 14 residues long. The CDR3 reads CASSSPQGAMVAFF. CDR3 coding DNA: TGTGCCAGCAGCTCGCCACAGGGGGCGATGGTAGCTTTCTTT. Filled out from reference TRBV7-2 and TRBJ1-1, the complete variable domain reads GAGVSQSPSNKVTEKGKDVELRCDPISGHTALYWYRQSLGQGLEFLIYFQGNSAPDKSGLPSDRFSAERTGGSVSTLTIQRTQQEDSAVYLCASSSPQGAMVAFFGQGTRLTVV.

The CDR3 DNA is TGTGCCAGCAGCCCCTACCAAAGCTCCTACGAGCAGTACTTC. Its protein product is CASSPYQSSYEQYF. The rearrangement joins TRBV11-2 to TRBJ2-7; no firm D call. The germline CDR1 and CDR2 sequences are SGHAT and FQNNGV. The CDR3 has 14 residues. Trimming left V 5 bases short and J 0 bases short, with 11 bases between.

The V gene is TRBV29-1, the J gene TRBJ1-1; weak D call: TRBD1 (6 bases). Between the trimmed V and J ends, which lost 7 bases and 7 bases, there was a span of 13 bases. The germline CDR1 and CDR2 sequences are SQVTM and ANQGSEA. CDR3 length equals 11 residues. DNA for the CDR3: TGCAGCGCTCGAAGGACAGATGAAGCTTTCTTT. The encoded protein is CSARRTDEAFF.